The 5 T cell receptor beta chains in this list originate from one sample, sequenced in a study of regulatory T cells in long-lasting Graves disease. Arm-PCR with iRepertoire HTBI primers amplified the CDR3 regions for these TCR beta libraries. In TCRdb, the multiplex PCR reads were re-called with MiXCR into one record per CDR3 protein. The sample lists 400,000 to 500,000 distinct CDR3 sequences; 15% were seen once. Regarding time point: newly diagnosed GD, antithyroid drugs for less than 3 months. RNA from PBMCs was the source of the TCR library. This sample also belongs to another study, concerning T cells in Graves' hyperthyroidism and ophthalmopathy.

The source material was peripheral blood mononuclear cells (PBMCs), sampled at new diagnosis, from a patient treated with antithyroid drugs. All receptors derive from a woman aged 25 to 39 with Graves disease.

There are many counts of this clonotype. The DNA for the CDR3 is TGCGCCAGCAGCTCCCTCATTGGTGAAAAACTGTTTTTT. This gives the protein CASSSLIGEKLFF. This chain connects TRBV5-1 to TRBJ1-4; D gene uncertain. The CDR3 has 13 residues. V shed 3 bases and J shed 7 bases, with 10 bases lying between them. The germline V gene encodes CDR1 SGHRS and CDR2 YFSETQ.

There are many counts of this clonotype. It may be a read error: a sequence one base away is much more abundant. The chain is built from TRBV6-2 or TRBV6-3 and TRBJ2-7, with D unclear. Germline V gene sequence: CDR1 MNHEY, CDR2 SVGEGT. Trimming cost V 1 base and J 5 bases, with 0 bases left between them. The CDR3 has 10 residues. Here the CDR3 reads CASSYYEQYF. CDR3 nucleotides: TGTGCCAGCAGTTACTACGAGCAGTACTTC.

As to this clonotype: Just one base apart from a much larger clone, this may be a read error. For the CDR3, the DNA is TGTGTCAGCAGCAAAAGCGGGGGTATTTACAATGAGCAGTTCTTC. Its protein product is CVSSKSGGIYNEQFF. This rearrangement joins TRBV7-6 to TRBJ2-1; TRBD2 agrees at 8 bases. Germline CDR1 and CDR2: SGHVS and FNYEAQ. The CDR3 spans 15 residues.

This clonotype was picked up many times. The chain is built from TRBV18 and TRBJ2-2; D unclear. The CDR3 length is 13 residues. Germline CDR1 KGHSH, CDR2 LQKENI. V lost 4 bases and J 0 bases, leaving 3 bases between the germline ends. The CDR3 DNA is TGTGCCAGCTCACAAACGAACACCGGGGAGCTGTTTTTT. Encoded protein: CASSQTNTGELFF.

This clonotype was observed a few times. The CDR3 here is CASSWRSGRLTGELFF. The DNA for the CDR3 is TGTGCCAGCAGTTGGCGTAGCGGGAGGTTAACCGGGGAGCTGTTTTTT. The chain is built from TRBV28 and TRBJ2-2; 10 positions match TRBD2. V lost 4 bases, J lost 5 bases, and 7 bases stayed unmatched. CDR3 size: 16 residues. CDR1 is MDHEN, CDR2 SYDVKM, per germline.